This T cell receptor (beta chain) was documented in a study of T cell responses to AZD1222 COVID-19 vaccine. Study information: Combined were second doses at about 4 or about 12 weeks.

Study-wide results and caveats: Researchers report vaccine-associated CD4 TCRs spanning spike, with dominance at 160-218 and 743-854. Just a handful of AZD1222 recipients were seropositive at baseline.

Trimming removed 1 base at V and 0 bases at J, with 8 bases between. CDR3 length: 15 residues. Germline V gene sequence: CDR1 SGHTS, CDR2 YDEGEE. Only a few counts were recorded for this clone. Its specificity is unknown. Profiled with immunoSEQ multiplex PCR; TCRdb holds only in-frame clones, not every one. The data show around 170,000 clones, about nine tenths seen once. The receptor's source is an adult in good health. The specimen was peripheral blood, collected on day 0 of AZD1222 vaccination. The chain combines TRBV5-8 with TRBJ1-3; unclear D gene. The CDR3 region has the DNA TGTGCCAGCAGCTTGATCGGAGGCTCTGGAAACACCATATATTTT. The encoded protein is CASSLIGGSGNTIYF.